This TCR beta chain was obtained from a study of identical twins. Study-wide results and limits: While abundant cord blood beta clonotypes carried fewer insertions, memory repertoires showed no such pattern. Conclusions were drawn cross-sectionally by statistical analysis, without following the same donors.

This clonotype came up many times. What it recognizes is unknown. CDR3 length: 15 amino acids. V shed 5 bases and J shed 0 bases, with 10 bases lying between them. Germline lookup yields CDR1 SEHNR and CDR2 FQNEAQ (reference sequence). With template switching, a universal primer site was added, and the cDNA carried unique molecular identifiers. MiXCR, run by TCRdb on the 5' RACE reads, gives a single entry per CDR3 protein. The sample lists hundreds of thousands of distinct CDR3 sequences, approximately 13% occurring once. The sample was also reused in another study, on yellow fever vaccine responses in identical twins.

The genes are TRBV7-9 and TRBJ2-2; the D gene is possibly TRBD1 (5 bases). The receptor comes from a woman between 18 and 30 years old in good health. The sequencing sample was made of CD8+ T cells sorted from blood. CDR3 in DNA: TGTGCCAGCAGCGAAGACAGCGCGAACACCGGGGAGCTGTTTTTT. Its protein product is CASSEDSANTGELFF.